These 24 T cell receptor beta chains originate from one sample sequenced in a study of blood T cell repertoires in COVID-19. Assay used: immunoSEQ multiplex PCR; TCRdb lists only in-frame clones, some missing. The sample lists 140,000 or so clones, roughly nine tenths occurring once. Material for sequencing was peripheral blood. These receptor sequences come from a woman in her sixties or seventies with active COVID-19.

The V gene is TRBV18, the J gene TRBJ2-7; TRBD2 matches at 9 bases. J gave up 3 bases and V 3 bases, and 3 bases lay outside the gene matches. The CDR3 runs 14 residues. CDR1 is KGHSH, CDR2 LQKENI, per germline. The DNA for the CDR3 is TGTGCCAGCTCACCCGGGACTAGCCGCTACGAGCAGTACTTC. This codes for CASSPGTSRYEQYF. Full variable domain (rest looked up from reference TRBV18 and TRBJ2-7): NAGVMQNPRHLVRRRGQEARLRCSPMKGHSHVYWYRQLPEEGLKFMVYLQKENIIDESGMPKERFSAEFPKEGPSILRIQQVVRGDSAAYFCASSPGTSRYEQYFGPGTRLTVT.

This clone has only one observation. This sequence joins TRBV7-2 and TRBJ1-4, with a weak D call TRBD1 (5 bases). This CDR3 comprises 14 residues. Trimming stripped 1 base from V and 6 bases from J, with 9 bases between. The V gene's germline CDR1 is SGHTA and CDR2 FQGNSA. CDR3 loop: CASSLDRGDEKLFF. The CDR3 nucleotides are TGTGCCAGCAGCTTAGATAGGGGCGATGAAAAACTGTTTTTT.

The chain joins TRBV6-1 to TRBJ1-5; 8 positions agree with TRBD1. The V and J ends lost 3 bases and 3 bases, in that order; junction bases with no gene match: 10. CDR1 and CDR2 (germline): MNHNS, SASEGT. The CDR3 extends over 17 amino acids. This CDR3 is CASSEQGARIDNQPQHF. The DNA for the CDR3 is TGTGCCAGCAGTGAGCAGGGGGCGAGAATAGACAATCAGCCCCAGCATTTT.

V gene TRBV19 combines with J gene TRBJ1-3; 9 bases line up with TRBD1. Trimming removed 4 bases from V and 4 bases from J; junction bases left unmatched: 5. CDR3 length: 15 residues. Germline V CDR1 and CDR2: LNHDA, SQIVND (reference sequence). CDR3 loop: CASSTGQGSGNTIYF. In DNA form, the CDR3 reads TGTGCCAGTAGTACGGGACAGGGATCGGGAAACACCATATATTTT.

V gene TRBV6-5 combines with J gene TRBJ2-7, with TRBD2 matching over 10 bases. The germline V gene has CDR1 MNHEY and CDR2 SVGAGI. This CDR3 spans 14 amino acids. Germline trimming cut 7 bases from V and 3 bases from J; bases unmatched to any gene: 6. The CDR3 region has the DNA TGTGCCAGCACCCCTAGCGGGAGATTCTACGAGCAGTACTTC. The encoded protein is CASTPSGRFYEQYF.

The V call is TRBV4-1, the J call TRBJ2-3, with no clear D. The CDR3 has 16 residues. Germline CDR1 and CDR2: MGHRA and YSYEKL. The V end was cut by 0 bases, the J end by 0 bases, with 10 bases between. The CDR3 sequence is CASSQEATLSTDTQYF. DNA for the CDR3: TGCGCCAGCAGCCAAGAGGCGACTTTAAGCACAGATACGCAGTATTTT.

V usage is TRBV7-2 and J usage is TRBJ2-5; D may be TRBD2 (5 bases). From germline, CDR1 is SGHTA and CDR2 FQGNSA. This CDR3 is built from 14 residues. The germline V and J ends were trimmed by 4 bases and 4 bases, with 13 bases remaining between them. This CDR3 reads CASSSGTIRETQYF. CDR3 nucleotides: TGTGCCAGCAGCTCGGGAACTATCCGAGAGACCCAGTACTTC.

The V and J genes are TRBV18 and TRBJ1-2, with TRBD1 matching 10 bases. CDR1 is KGHSH and CDR2 is LQKENI in the germline V gene. The CDR3 runs to 19 residues. The V gene end was trimmed by 1 base and the J gene end by 0 bases; junction bases not matched to a gene: 11. CDR3 in amino acids: CASSPRGGQGSSPNYGYTF. The CDR3 nucleotides are TGTGCCAGCTCACCACGAGGGGGACAGGGGTCTTCTCCTAACTATGGCTACACCTTC.

The CDR3 sequence is CASSRSGADEQFF. In nucleotides, the CDR3 is TGTGCCAGCAGTCGGTCCGGTGCGGATGAGCAGTTCTTC. This chain uses TRBV4-2 with TRBJ2-1; D remains unclear. The CDR3 runs 13 residues. Trimming cost V 6 bases and J 8 bases, with 14 bases left between them. CDR1 is LGHNA, CDR2 YNFKEQ, per germline.

The V call is TRBV15, the J call TRBJ1-5; D unclear. Germline-derived CDR1 and CDR2 are LNHNV and YYDKDF (reference sequence). Trimming cost V 0 bases and J 5 bases, with 8 bases left between them. This CDR3 spans 14 amino acids. The CDR3 sequence is CATSRDPSYQPQHF. For the CDR3, the DNA is TGTGCCACCAGCAGAGATCCCAGTTATCAGCCCCAGCATTTT. The full variable domain, completed using reference TRBV15 and TRBJ1-5, is DAMVIQNPRYQVTQFGKPVTLSCSQTLNHNVMYWYQQKSSQAPKLLFHYYDKDFNNEADTPDNFQSRRPNTSFCFLDIRSPGLGDTAMYLCATSRDPSYQPQHFGDGTRLSIL.

This clone has just one count. The chain combines TRBV12-3 or TRBV12-4 with TRBJ1-2; D call uncertain. V gave up 6 bases and J gave up 8 bases, with 13 bases separating them. The CDR3 runs 12 residues. The CDR3, as DNA: TGTGCCAGCAGGGGAACGGGGTTAGGCTACACCTTC. It yields the protein CASRGTGLGYTF.

The V and J genes are TRBV5-1 and TRBJ2-5; D might be TRBD2 (8 bases). Trimming shortened V by 6 bases and J by 2 bases, and 17 bases separated the two germline ends. CDR1 is SGHRS, CDR2 YFSETQ, per germline. The CDR3 has 15 residues. The CDR3, as DNA: TGCGCCAGCACCCCGGGAGGGGGCGGGCAAGAGACCCAGTACTTC. This encodes CASTPGGGGQETQYF.

V gene TRBV19 combines with J gene TRBJ1-2; 9 positions agree with TRBD1. V lost 5 bases, J lost 4 bases, and 8 bases stayed unmatched. This CDR3 is built from 15 residues. Germline loops: CDR1 LNHDA, CDR2 SQIVND (reference sequence). As DNA, the CDR3 is TGTGCCAGTAGTGCCGGGACAGGGCGCCCCTATGGCTACACCTTC. Translating it yields CASSAGTGRPYGYTF. Full variable domain (outside the CDR3, taken from reference TRBV19 and TRBJ1-2): DGGITQSPKYLFRKEGQNVTLSCEQNLNHDAMYWYRQDPGQGLRLIYYSQIVNDFQKGDIAEGYSVSREKKESFPLTVTSAQKNPTAFYLCASSAGTGRPYGYTFGSGTRLTVV.

The rearrangement joins TRBV5-6 to TRBJ2-7, with D hard to call. Germline CDR1 is SGHDT and CDR2 is YYEEEE. The V end was cut by 4 bases, the J end by 2 bases, with 13 bases between. The CDR3 extends over 14 amino acids. The CDR3 spells CASSNTGGTYEQYF. CDR3 nucleotides: TGTGCCAGCAGCAACACCGGCGGCACCTACGAGCAGTACTTC.

CDR3 amino acids: CASSQDLAGGPYNEQFF. The CDR3 bases are TGTGCCAGCAGCCAAGACCTAGCGGGAGGACCCTACAATGAGCAGTTCTTC. The V call is TRBV4-2, the J call TRBJ2-1; 11 nucleotides align to TRBD2. This CDR3 is built from 17 residues. Germline values: CDR1 LGHNA, CDR2 YNFKEQ. V lost 0 bases to trimming and J lost 2 bases; unmatched junction nucleotides: 3.

The chain has TRBV28 and TRBJ2-2; perhaps TRBD2 as D (5 bases). This CDR3 has 14 amino acids. The germline CDR1 and CDR2 sequences are MDHEN and SYDVKM. V was pared by 5 bases and J by 3 bases, with 10 bases between. As DNA, the CDR3 is TGTGCCAGCAGTGGACTCCACTACACCGGGGAGCTGTTTTTT. Translating gives CASSGLHYTGELFF.

This chain links TRBV21-1 with TRBJ1-2; TRBD1, the table's D call, was not compared with the DNA. TRBV21-1 is a known pseudogene. The CDR3 loop spans 15 amino acids. For the CDR3, the DNA is TGTGCCAGCAGCAAAGGGGGGACAGGGCACTATGGCTACACCTTC. Its translation is CASSKGGTGHYGYTF.

This rearrangement joins TRBV5-4 to TRBJ2-3; possible D gene TRBD2, 5 bases. This CDR3 comprises 15 residues. From germline, CDR1 is SGHNT and CDR2 YYREEE (reference sequence). The V end was cut by 0 bases, the J end by 0 bases, with 8 bases between. The CDR3 loop reads CASSLAAASTDTQYF. The CDR3 bases are TGTGCCAGCAGCTTGGCAGCGGCTAGCACAGATACGCAGTATTTT.

The V call is TRBV2, the J call TRBJ2-2; perhaps TRBD1 as D (6 bases). Germline V gene lookup returns CDR1 SNHLY and CDR2 FYNNEI. The CDR3 consists of 15 residues. V was clipped by 7 bases and J by 4 bases, with 16 bases between them. Here the CDR3 reads CASTFLTGSTGELFF. The CDR3 DNA reads as TGTGCCAGCACCTTCCTTACAGGGTCCACCGGGGAGCTGTTTTTT. The full variable domain, completed using reference TRBV2 and TRBJ2-2, is EPEVTQTPSHQVTQMGQEVILRCVPISNHLYFYWYRQILGQKVEFLVSFYNNEISEKSEIFDDQFSVERPDGSNFTLKIRSTKLEDSAMYFCASTFLTGSTGELFFGEGSRLTVL.

This chain joins TRBV7-3 and TRBJ2-1; the match to TRBD1 covers 7 bases. Trimming cost V 3 bases and J 5 bases; bases outside gene matches: 10. This CDR3 contains 16 residues. Per the germline V gene, CDR1 is SGHTA and CDR2 is FQGTGA. The CDR3: CASSLSPGTANNEQFF. Written as DNA, the CDR3 is TGTGCCAGCAGCTTGTCCCCCGGGACAGCTAACAATGAGCAGTTCTTC.

The chain employs TRBV27 and TRBJ2-1; D not certain. V was trimmed by 8 bases and J by 3 bases, leaving 11 bases between them. The V gene's germline CDR1 is MNHEY and CDR2 SMNVEV (reference sequence). There are 13 residues in the CDR3. In nucleotides, the CDR3 is TGTGCCAGCCGATACAGCAACTACAATGAGCAGTTCTTC. Protein: CASRYSNYNEQFF.

The rearrangement links TRBV4-3 to TRBJ2-7; maybe TRBD2 (5 bases). Looked up from germline, CDR1 is LGHNA and CDR2 is YSLEER. V gave up 0 bases and J gave up 2 bases, with 14 bases separating them. The CDR3 extends over 16 amino acids. CDR3 nucleotides: TGCGCCAGCAGCCAAGAGTGGAGGAGCGACACCTACGAGCAGTACTTC. Amino acid sequence: CASSQEWRSDTYEQYF.

This sequence joins TRBV19 and TRBJ1-5; 8 bases agree with TRBD1. The CDR3 spans 17 residues. V lost 5 bases and J lost 6; bases outside the gene matches: 15. CDR1 is LNHDA, CDR2 SQIVND, per germline (reference sequence). The CDR3 DNA sequence: TGTGCCAGTAGTCCCCGGGGCAGGGGGCGCGTCATTCAGCCCCAGCATTTT. Its translation: CASSPRGRGRVIQPQHF.

The chain recombines TRBV30 with TRBJ1-5; TRBD1 is a possible D gene (6 bases). From germline, CDR1 is GTSNPN and CDR2 SVGIG (reference sequence). The ends were cut back, 2 bases at V and 0 bases at J, with 14 bases in the middle. The CDR3 extends over 16 amino acids. The CDR3 bases are TGTGCCTGGAGTCAGGACAGTCTCGTTAGCAATCAGCCCCAGCATTTT. It encodes CAWSQDSLVSNQPQHF.